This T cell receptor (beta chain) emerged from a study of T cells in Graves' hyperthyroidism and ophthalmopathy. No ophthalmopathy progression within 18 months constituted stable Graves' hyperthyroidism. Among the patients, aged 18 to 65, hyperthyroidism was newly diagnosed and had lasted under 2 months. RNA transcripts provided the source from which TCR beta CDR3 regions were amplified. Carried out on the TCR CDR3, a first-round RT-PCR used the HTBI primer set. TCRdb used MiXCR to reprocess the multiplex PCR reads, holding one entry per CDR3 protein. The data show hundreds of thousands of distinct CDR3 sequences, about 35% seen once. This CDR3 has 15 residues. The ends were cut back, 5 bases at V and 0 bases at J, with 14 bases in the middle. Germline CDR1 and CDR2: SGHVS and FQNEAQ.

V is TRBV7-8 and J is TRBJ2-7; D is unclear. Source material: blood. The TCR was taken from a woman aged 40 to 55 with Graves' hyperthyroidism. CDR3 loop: CASSQVRSSSYEQYF. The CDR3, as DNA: TGTGCCAGCAGCCAAGTACGCTCAAGCTCCTACGAGCAGTACTTC. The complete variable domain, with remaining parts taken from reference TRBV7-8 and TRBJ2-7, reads GAGVSQSPRYKVAKRGQDVALRCDPISGHVSLFWYQQALGQGPEFLTYFQNEAQLDKSGLPSDRFFAERPEGSVSTLKIQRTQQEDSAVYLCASSQVRSSSYEQYFGPGTRLTVT.